These 22 T cell receptor beta chains were all obtained from the same sample, sequenced in a study of blood T cells in healthy people across ages. Primers used in a second PCR of roughly 6 to 11 cycles were a sample-barcoded 5' primer and a J-beta primer mix. TCRdb independently ran MiXCR on the 5' RACE reads; one entry per CDR3 protein. There are roughly 1.9 million distinct CDR3 sequences in the sample; around 40% occur only once, and under 30% lies in the top ten. The material sequenced was blood. Receptor source: a human donor in good health.

About this clonotype: At one end the junction does not follow the germline gene, possibly because of a read error. This chain joins TRBV24-1 and TRBJ1-1, with a tentative D call TRBD1 (5 bases). Germline V gene lookup returns CDR1 KGHDR and CDR2 SFDVKD. This CDR3 comprises 12 residues. In DNA, the CDR3 is TGTGCCGCCAGTGAGCACGGGGACGAAGCTTTCTTT. Translated: CAASEHGDEAFF.

The chain uses TRBV12-3 or TRBV12-4 and TRBJ2-6, with D possibly matching TRBD1 (6 bases). The CDR3 runs to 20 residues. Trimming cost V 5 bases and J 0 bases, with 23 bases left between them. The CDR3 sequence is CASSRQRLRDTGSGANVLTF. CDR3 coding DNA: TGTGCCAGCAGTCGTCAACGGCTCCGGGACACCGGCTCTGGGGCCAACGTCCTGACTTTC.

The rearrangement joins TRBV6-2 or TRBV6-3 to TRBJ2-1, with 10 positions matching TRBD2. This CDR3 contains 15 residues. In germline, CDR1 is MNHEY, CDR2 SVGEGT. The junction had 8 bases not matched to a gene; V was cut back by 7 bases and J by 5 bases. CDR3 nucleotide sequence: TGTGCCAGCACATATTTAGCGGGGGGTGACAATGAGCAGTTCTTC. Protein product: CASTYLAGGDNEQFF.

The rearrangement links TRBV6-2 or TRBV6-3 to TRBJ2-7; tentatively, D is TRBD2 (5 bases). Trimming took off 7 bases at V and 1 base at J, with 14 bases between the two ends. The CDR3 is 14 residues long. The germline V gene has CDR1 MNHEY and CDR2 SVGEGT. CDR3 sequence reads: CASTQSGYSYEQYF. The CDR3 DNA sequence: TGTGCCAGCACTCAAAGCGGATATTCCTACGAGCAGTACTTC.

The chain links TRBV3-1 to TRBJ1-1; D not certain. The V end lost 3 bases, the J end lost 4 bases, and 12 bases lay between the germline ends. Germline values: CDR1 LGHDT, CDR2 YNNKEL (reference sequence). The CDR3 is made up of 14 amino acids. For the CDR3, the DNA is TGTGCCAGCAGCCACCCTGTGACGAGCACTGAAGCTTTCTTT. Protein product: CASSHPVTSTEAFF. The full variable domain, its missing parts supplied by reference TRBV3-1 and TRBJ1-1, is DTAVSQTPKYLVTQMGNDKSIKCEQNLGHDTMYWYKQDSKKFLKIMFSYNNKELIINETVPNRFSPKSPDKAHLNLHINSLELGDSAVYFCASSHPVTSTEAFFGQGTRLTVV.

This clonotype showed up many times. The CDR3 DNA reads as TGTGCCAGCAGCGTCTCTGGGCGGGAGACCCAGTACTTC. Amino acid sequence: CASSVSGRETQYF. The chain combines TRBV9 with TRBJ2-5; D is ambiguous. The length of the CDR3 is 13 residues. Trimming shortened V by 2 bases and J by 5 bases, and 10 bases separated the two germline ends. Germline V gene lookup returns CDR1 SGDLS and CDR2 YYNGEE.

This clonotype appeared a few times. The V call is TRBV5-6, the J call TRBJ1-5, with a tentative D call TRBD1 (5 bases). The CDR3 extends over 15 amino acids. Per the germline V gene, CDR1 is SGHDT and CDR2 is YYEEEE. V was clipped by 4 bases and J by 0 bases, with 11 bases between them. CDR3 nucleotide sequence: TGTGCCAGCAGCCACGGACACGATAGCAATCAGCCCCAGCATTTT. Encoded protein: CASSHGHDSNQPQHF.

This clonotype was observed at least ten times. At one end, the junction sequence differs from germline, possibly due to a read error. This sequence joins TRBV18 and TRBJ2-5; perhaps TRBD2 as D (6 bases). CDR1 and CDR2 (germline): KGHSH, LQKENI. The CDR3 sequence is 13 residues long. CDR3 sequence reads: CASSPPGGETQYF. The CDR3 DNA is TGCGCCAGCAGCCCCCCCGGGGGAGAGACCCAGTACTTC. The variable domain in full, completed from reference TRBV18 and TRBJ2-5, reads NAGVMQNPRHLVRRRGQEARLRCSPMKGHSHVYWYRQLPEEGLKFMVYLQKENIIDESGMPKERFSAEFPKEGPSILRIQQVVRGDSAAYFCASSPPGGETQYFGPGTRLLVL.

The CDR3 coding sequence is TGCGCCAGCAGCTCCGGGACAGGGGCTTTCTATGGCTACACCTTC. Protein product: CASSSGTGAFYGYTF. The rearrangement uses TRBV4-1 and TRBJ1-2; 10 bases match TRBD1. The CDR3 is made up of 15 amino acids. Germline V gene data show CDR1 as MGHRA and CDR2 as YSYEKL. With 5 bases clipped from V and 4 bases from J, the junction kept 7 bases outside the gene matches.

This clonotype has a handful of counts. The chain couples TRBV7-2 to TRBJ2-1; 9 positions agree with TRBD2. The germline gives CDR1 SGHTA, CDR2 FQGNSA. With 4 bases clipped from V and 6 bases from J, the junction kept 13 bases outside the gene matches. The CDR3 loop spans 17 amino acids. The CDR3 loop is CASSSGAVAGVGNEQFF. In DNA form, the CDR3 reads TGTGCCAGCAGCTCCGGTGCGGTAGCGGGGGTTGGCAATGAGCAGTTCTTC.

This clonotype was detected many times. The rearrangement joins TRBV5-1 to TRBJ2-3; D unresolved. The germline V gene encodes CDR1 SGHRS and CDR2 YFSETQ. This CDR3 spans 15 amino acids. Trimming took off 4 bases at V and 0 bases at J, with 12 bases between the two ends. The CDR3 region is CASSMTSQSTDTQYF. CDR3 DNA: TGCGCCAGCAGCATGACCTCACAGAGCACAGATACGCAGTATTTT.

The chain uses TRBV29-1 and TRBJ2-5; either TRBD1 or TRBD2 may supply D (5 bases each). V was trimmed by 6 bases and J by 4 bases, leaving 18 bases between them. Per the germline V gene, CDR1 is SQVTM and CDR2 is ANQGSEA. The CDR3 covers 14 residues. The CDR3 protein is CSVGPPRGVETQYF. The DNA of the CDR3 is TGCAGCGTCGGACCTCCCCGAGGGGTAGAGACCCAGTACTTC. Looking up the rest from reference TRBV29-1 and TRBJ2-5 gives the full variable domain: SAVISQKPSRDICQRGTSLTIQCQVDSQVTMMFWYRQQPGQSLTLIATANQGSEATYESGFVIDKFPISRPNLTFSTLTVSNMSPEDSSIYLCSVGPPRGVETQYFGPGTRLLVL.

In its sample, this clonotype was seen a few times. The chain carries TRBV3-1 and TRBJ2-1; D is unclear. The CDR3 contains 10 residues. V was shortened by 0 bases and J by 9 bases, with 0 bases between the two germline ends. From germline, CDR1 is LGHDT and CDR2 YNNKEL (reference sequence). The CDR3 sequence is CASSQDEQFF. In nucleotides, the CDR3 is TGTGCCAGCAGCCAAGATGAGCAGTTCTTC.

This clonotype was observed a handful of times. V is TRBV9 and J is TRBJ2-6; the D is unclear. Germline-derived CDR1 and CDR2 are SGDLS and YYNGEE. V was trimmed by 4 bases and J by 4 bases, leaving 15 bases between them. This CDR3 comprises 16 residues. CDR3 residues: CASSPRAGLGANVLTF. CDR3 nucleotides: TGTGCCAGCAGCCCTAGGGCCGGGCTCGGGGCCAACGTCCTGACTTTC.

V usage is TRBV6-2 or TRBV6-3 and J usage is TRBJ2-7; 7 bases align to TRBD2. Germline V gene data show CDR1 as MNHEY and CDR2 as SVGEGT. This CDR3 region has 16 residues. V was pared by 5 bases and J by 0 bases, with 10 bases of the junction left unmatched. The CDR3 protein is CASSTGPAGPSYEQYF. CDR3 nucleotide sequence: TGTGCCAGCAGTACCGGCCCAGCGGGGCCCTCCTACGAGCAGTACTTC.

The rearrangement joins TRBV7-2 to TRBJ2-1; the match to TRBD2 covers 13 bases. Per germline, CDR1 SGHTA and CDR2 FQGNSA. The CDR3 is made up of 16 amino acids. Trimming at V came to 4 bases and at J to 6 bases, leaving 6 bases not matched to a gene. The CDR3 loop is CASSSTTSGGANEQFF. In DNA form, the CDR3 reads TGTGCCAGCAGCTCCACCACTAGCGGGGGGGCCAATGAGCAGTTCTTC.

The chain has TRBV12-3 or TRBV12-4 and TRBJ1-4; 7 nucleotides align to TRBD1. The CDR3 runs to 12 residues. With 5 bases clipped from V and 14 bases from J, the junction kept 8 bases outside the gene matches. The CDR3 DNA reads TGTGCCAGCAGTAGGCAACAGGGGAAGCTGTTTTTT. It yields the protein CASSRQQGKLFF.

The chain uses TRBV6-2 or TRBV6-3 and TRBJ1-1; the D is unclear. Trimming removed 6 bases from V and 7 bases from J, with 12 bases in between. CDR1 and CDR2 from the germline V gene are MNHEY and SVGEGT. The CDR3 is made up of 12 amino acids. This CDR3 reads CASSPFLFEAFF. The CDR3 DNA is TGTGCCAGCAGCCCTTTCCTGTTTGAAGCTTTCTTT.

The table lists this clonotype with a few counts. The chain links TRBV4-1 to TRBJ2-1, with a possible D match to TRBD2 (5 bases). The V gene's germline CDR1 is MGHRA and CDR2 YSYEKL. The CDR3 runs to 14 residues. V dropped 1 base and J dropped 14 bases, with 18 bases sitting between them. CDR3 in DNA: TGCGCCAGCAGCCAAGGCGGTCGGGGTCGCGCTGAGTTCTTC. It specifies CASSQGGRGRAEFF.

This clonotype was seen a handful of times. The rearrangement joins TRBV10-3 to TRBJ2-1; TRBD2 aligns across 12 bases. Per germline, CDR1 ENHRY and CDR2 SYGVKD. With V trimmed by 6 bases and J by 5 bases, 8 bases remained unmatched. CDR3 length equals 16 residues. CDR3 nucleotide sequence: TGTGCCATCAGCTACCGACTAGCGGGGGCCCACAATGAGCAGTTCTTC. It specifies CAISYRLAGAHNEQFF.

The V and J genes are TRBV12-3 or TRBV12-4 and TRBJ2-1, with TRBD2 matching 9 bases. This CDR3 is 17 amino acids long. V dropped 3 bases and J dropped 0; count of bases not matched to a gene: 6. DNA for the CDR3: TGTGCCAGCAGTTTCTGGGCGGGGGGGAGCTCCTACAATGAGCAGTTCTTC. It codes for CASSFWAGGSSYNEQFF.

This chain connects TRBV7-6 to TRBJ2-3, with D tentatively TRBD2 (5 bases). Germline V gives CDR1 SGHVS, CDR2 FNYEAQ. The V end lost 1 base, the J end lost 4 bases, and 18 bases lay between the germline ends. CDR3 length: 17 amino acids. CDR3 DNA: TGTGCCAGCAGCTTAGTAGGGCTAGAGGGTACCGCAGATACGCAGTATTTT. Its protein product is CASSLVGLEGTADTQYF.